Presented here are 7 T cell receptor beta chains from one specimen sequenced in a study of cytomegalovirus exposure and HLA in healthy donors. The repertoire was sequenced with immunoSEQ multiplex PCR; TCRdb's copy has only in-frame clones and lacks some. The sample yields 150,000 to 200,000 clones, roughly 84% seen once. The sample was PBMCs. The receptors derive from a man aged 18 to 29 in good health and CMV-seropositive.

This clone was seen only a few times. The CDR3 bases are TGTGCCAGCAGCCCCGGGACAAACTCCTACGAGCAGTACTTC. It codes for CASSPGTNSYEQYF. The rearrangement uses TRBV7-9 and TRBJ2-7; D is possibly TRBD1 (6 bases). The CDR3 contains 14 residues. Trimming took 5 bases from V and 0 from J, leaving 11 bases between them. The germline V gene encodes CDR1 SEHNR and CDR2 FQNEAQ (reference sequence).

In DNA form, the CDR3 reads TGTGCCAGCAGCGGGGGACAGGGGCCTCCTGAAGCTTTCTTT. Translating gives CASSGGQGPPEAFF. The rearrangement uses TRBV9 and TRBJ1-1; 10 nucleotides line up with TRBD1. The CDR3 runs to 14 residues. CDR1 is SGDLS, CDR2 YYNGEE, per germline. J was trimmed by 6 bases and V by 3 bases; bases with no gene match: 5.

CDR3 bases: TGTGCCAGTAGAACCCCAGGGTCCGCTGGAGAGACCCAGTACTTC. This sequence encodes CASRTPGSAGETQYF. This chain uses TRBV19 with TRBJ2-5; tentatively, D is TRBD1 (5 bases). The germline CDR1 and CDR2 sequences are LNHDA and SQIVND (reference sequence). Deletions cut 6 bases from V and 4 bases from J, with 18 bases between. The CDR3 is made up of 15 amino acids.

This chain's CDR3 is CASSPALAGDVEQFF. The CDR3 DNA reads TGTGCCAGCAGTCCCGCCCTAGCGGGTGATGTTGAGCAGTTCTTC. The chain couples TRBV28 to TRBJ2-1; 8 bases match TRBD2. Germline CDR1 and CDR2: MDHEN and SYDVKM. The CDR3 contains 15 residues. J gave up 9 bases and V 5 bases, and 12 bases lay outside the gene matches.

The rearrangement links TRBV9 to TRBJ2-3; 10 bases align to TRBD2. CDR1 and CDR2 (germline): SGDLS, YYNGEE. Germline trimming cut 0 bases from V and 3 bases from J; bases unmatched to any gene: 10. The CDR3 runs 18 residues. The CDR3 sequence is CASSVGPRGTSATDTQYF. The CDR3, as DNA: TGTGCCAGCAGCGTAGGGCCGCGTGGGACTAGCGCGACAGATACGCAGTATTTT.

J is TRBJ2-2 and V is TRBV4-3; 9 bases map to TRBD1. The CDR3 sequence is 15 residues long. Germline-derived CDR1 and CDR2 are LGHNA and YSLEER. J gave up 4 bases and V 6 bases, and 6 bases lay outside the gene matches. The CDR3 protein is CASRKDRGSTGELFF. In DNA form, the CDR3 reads TGCGCCAGCAGAAAAGACAGGGGGAGCACCGGGGAGCTGTTTTTT.

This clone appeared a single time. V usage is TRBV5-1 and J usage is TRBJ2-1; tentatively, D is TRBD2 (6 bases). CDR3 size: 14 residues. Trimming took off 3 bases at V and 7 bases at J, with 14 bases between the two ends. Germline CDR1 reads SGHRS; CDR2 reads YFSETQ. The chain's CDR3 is CASSYGGTGNEQFF. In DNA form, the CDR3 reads TGCGCCAGCAGCTACGGCGGGACTGGGAATGAGCAGTTCTTC.